Sequencing of this T cell receptor beta chain was carried out in a study of blood T cell repertoires in COVID-19 (TCRdb year 2020). At the level of the whole study: Collaborator samples came from the United States, Italy and Spain and covered acute and convalescent phases of COVID-19. The prospective study material was composed of cDNA or gDNA derived from T cells, B-cell-depleted T cells, or PBMCs. Deeply sampled blood TCRbeta repertoires from subjects exposed to, actively infected with, or recovered from COVID-19 were included in the dataset. The repertoires were released in a freely available public database intended as a resource for research on the immune response to SARS-CoV-2. Nearly every sample came with metadata listing a de-identified subject ID, COVID-19 status, age in years and sex. The samples were drawn from two sources: the first 160 participants of the ongoing ImmuneRACE study, and 1,000 to 1,500 subjects contributed by 6 global collaborators. Where available, HLA class I and class II types were obtained from metadata supplied by the sample provider rather than from assay-based typing.

TCRbeta CDR3 regions were amplified from genomic DNA by means of the immunoSEQ Assay, a bias-controlled multiplex PCR. On the study's bioinformatics: The number of nucleated cells in each sample was estimated from the amplification of reference gene primers within the assay. Sequence reads were collapsed and filtered to measure the absolute abundance of every unique TCRbeta CDR3 rearrangement. For each sample, productive Simpson clonality was calculated by taking the square root of Simpson's diversity index across productive rearrangements. Drawn from immuneACCESS, this table holds only the in-frame rearrangements with V and J called that TCRdb kept. Clones are partly lost; checked studies trace under half to an unresolved V gene and leave the rest unexplained. D and trimming come from the DNA, and the V and J calls and clone size come from that table. The sample table shows roughly 200,000 clones, and less than 90% are seen once. The ten largest make up 3% to 3.5% of the sample.

Study-level results and caveats: The amount of clinical and demographic metadata varied by source and participant and was provided uncurated.

Details on this clone: The target of this receptor is not known. Base qualities are missing; no much larger clone stands one base away.

Participants in the prospective study were enrolled through a virtual design, were aged roughly 18 to 90 years, and lived in approximately 25 United States geographic areas. In the prospective study, participants were assigned to cohorts based on the clinical history participants reported in a screening survey and a study questionnaire. Exposed participants were defined as having been in contact with someone with a PCR-confirmed or clinician-diagnosed COVID-19 case within 2 weeks of study entry. In the prospective study, whole blood, serum and a nasopharyngeal or oropharyngeal swab were collected from each participant by mobile phlebotomists. Over a roughly two-month period, participants in the prospective study had the option of providing additional blood draws and questionnaires. Prospective study blood samples were shipped either frozen or at room temperature before DNA extraction. CDR1 LNHDA and CDR2 SQIVND are derived from the germline V gene (reference sequence). The CDR3 holds 12 amino acids from the cysteine to the phenylalanine. This entry keeps only the CDR3 DNA: 36 bases, framed from base 1. V is pared back by 5 bases and J by 4 bases, with 8 bases lying between the germline termini.

The TCR sequence derives from a woman aged 30 to 39 who had been exposed to COVID-19. Source material: PBMCs or T cells enriched from blood (not recorded which). This receptor chain uses TRBV19 and TRBJ1-2; no D segment can be confidently identified. The bases are TGTGCCAGTAGTCCCTCTTCCTATGGCTACACCTTC. Protein translation: CASSPSSYGYTF.